This T cell receptor beta chain was profiled in a study of blood T cell repertoires in COVID-19. Study information: Acute and convalescent COVID-19 samples came from the United States, Italy and Spain. PBMCs, B-cell-depleted T cells, or T cells provided the cDNA or gDNA that made up the material.

Clones were sequenced by immunoSEQ multiplex PCR, and TCRdb holds only the in-frame ones, with some missing. The sample includes about 91,000 clones, roughly 88% seen only once; the top ten take roughly 8.3%. The table lists this clone with a few counts. With V trimmed by 5 bases and J by 0 bases, 4 bases remained unmatched. Germline-derived CDR1 and CDR2 are SGHRS and YFSETQ. CDR3 length equals 15 residues. The chain carries TRBV5-1 and TRBJ2-2; 7 nucleotides line up with TRBD2. Sequenced material: peripheral blood. This clonotype was sampled from a woman between 70 and 85 years old with acute or convalescent COVID-19. The CDR3 DNA follows: TGCGCCAGCAGAGTTCTAGCGGCGAACACCGGGGAGCTGTTTTTT. The encoded protein is CASRVLAANTGELFF.